This T cell receptor beta chain was documented in a study of blood T cell repertoires in COVID-19. The wider study: Donors in the United States, Italy and Spain gave samples during acute or convalescent COVID-19. PBMCs, B-cell-depleted T cells, or T cells were the source of the cDNA or gDNA that made up the material.

The V segment lost 5 bases and the J segment 4 bases; nucleotides outside the gene matches: 7. Looked up from germline, CDR1 is MDHEN and CDR2 is SYDVKM. The CDR3 sequence is 14 residues long. Methods used by the authors: Amplifying reference gene primers gave estimates of nucleated cell counts. Libraries were prepared by immunoSEQ multiplex PCR; TCRdb keeps only in-frame clonotypes and omits some of them. V and J calls and clone size are given by that table; D and trimming were obtained from the DNA. The sample holds approximately 470,000 clones, 70% to 90% seen once. Sample: peripheral blood. V and J are TRBV28 and TRBJ2-5, with 7 bases aligning to TRBD1. The TCR comes from a human donor in a cohort sampled during active COVID-19. CDR3 DNA sequence: TGTGCCAGCAGTCTACGACAGGGAACAGAGACCCAGTACTTC. Translated: CASSLRQGTETQYF.